This TCR beta chain comes out of a study of blood T cell repertoires in COVID-19 (dated by TCRdb to the early 2020s). In the study overall: Samples covering the acute and convalescent phases of COVID-19 were provided by collaborators in the United States, Italy and Spain. The material from the prospective study consisted of cDNA or gDNA derived from T cells, B-cell-depleted T cells, or PBMCs. Subjects who had been exposed to COVID-19, were actively infected with it, or had recovered from it provided the deeply sampled blood TCRbeta repertoires that made up the dataset. A freely available public database, intended as a resource for researchers studying the immune response to SARS-CoV-2, is where the repertoires were released. The samples were drawn from the first 160 participants of the ongoing ImmuneRACE study and from over 950 subjects provided by 6 global collaborators. The sample metadata nearly always contained a de-identified subject ID, COVID-19 status, age in years and sex. Where HLA class I and class II types were available, the types were taken from metadata supplied by the sample provider, not from assay-based typing. Overall study results and their limits: The quantity of clinical and demographic metadata differed by source and by participant and was supplied without curation.

The immunoSEQ Assay, a bias-controlled multiplex PCR, was used to amplify TCRbeta CDR3 regions from genomic DNA. Under the source paper's analysis protocol: Nucleated cell counts per sample were estimated from amplification of reference gene primers within the assay. Sequence reads were collapsed and filtered to measure the absolute abundance of every unique TCRbeta CDR3 rearrangement. For each sample, productive Simpson clonality was calculated by taking the square root of Simpson's diversity index across productive rearrangements. The immuneACCESS repertoire file appears here via TCRdb, limited to in-frame rearrangements. These files lack a portion of the clones; in checked studies, under half of the deficit traces to unresolved V genes, and the cause of the others is not known. That table is the source of V, J and clone size, and D and trimming were worked out from the DNA. For this sample the table gives around 260,000 clones, of which over 75% were detected only once. The ten largest clones capture roughly 0.87% of the sample.

The CDR3, from cysteine to phenylalanine, totals 14 residues. Just CDR3 DNA is preserved here, 42 bases in frame from base 1. V and J lose 6 bases and 0 bases, and a span of 14 bases separates them. CDR1 and CDR2 are read off the germline V gene as SQVTM and ANQGSEA. One collaborating source in Seattle enrolled patients during active infection and followed them longitudinally through the course of disease. Whole blood was collected in K2EDTA tubes by collaborating institutions according to the institutions' own protocols. For TCRbeta analysis, collaborator samples were shipped as frozen whole blood, as isolated PBMCs, or as DNA extracted from either sample type. Points on this clone: The antigen this receptor binds is unknown. No per-base quality is available; no much larger clone lies one base away.

The TCR originated in a human donor with COVID-19, enrolled during active disease. The donor label of this sample is uncertain. This receptor chain uses TRBV29-1 and TRBJ1-2; TRBD1 is a weak D gene call, 6 bases matching. Sequenced input: peripheral blood. The CDR3 region reads CSVTGQYSNYGYTF. The base sequence is TGCAGCGTGACCGGACAGTACTCTAACTATGGCTACACCTTC.